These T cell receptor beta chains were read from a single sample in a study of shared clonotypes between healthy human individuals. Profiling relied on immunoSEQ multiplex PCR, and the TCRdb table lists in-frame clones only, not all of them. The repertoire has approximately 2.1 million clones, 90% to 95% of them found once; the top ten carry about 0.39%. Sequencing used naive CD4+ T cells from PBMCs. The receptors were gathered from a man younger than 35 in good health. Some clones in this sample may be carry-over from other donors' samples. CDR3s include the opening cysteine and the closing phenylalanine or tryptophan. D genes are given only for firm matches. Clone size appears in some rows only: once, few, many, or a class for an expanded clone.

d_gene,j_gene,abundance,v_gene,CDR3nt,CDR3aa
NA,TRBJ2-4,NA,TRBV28,TGTGCCACCTTGGACAGAGCACTAGCCAAAAACATTCAGTACTTC,CATLDRALAKNIQYF
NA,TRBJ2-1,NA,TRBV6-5,TGTGCCAGCAGTTATCGCGAGACCTACAATGAGCAGTTCTTC,CASSYRETYNEQFF
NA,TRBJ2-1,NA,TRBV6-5,TGTGCCAGCAGTTCAAGCGAGATCTCCTACAATGAGCAGTTCTTC,CASSSSEISYNEQFF
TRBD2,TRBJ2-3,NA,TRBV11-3,TGTGCCAGCAGCTACGGGACTAGCGGGAGAACAGATACGCAGTATTTT,CASSYGTSGRTDTQYF
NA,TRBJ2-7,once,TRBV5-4,TGTGCCAGCAGCCAACCAGACGGGGGCCCCTACGAGCAGTACTTC,CASSQPDGGPYEQYF
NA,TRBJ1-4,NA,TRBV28,TGTGCCATCCAGGGTTCTGGGCAGGAATATGAAAAACTGTTTTTT,CAIQGSGQEYEKLFF
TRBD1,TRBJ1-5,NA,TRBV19,TGTGCCAGTAGTCCTCCGAGGGGGCGCAATCAGCCCCAGCATTTT,CASSPPRGRNQPQHF
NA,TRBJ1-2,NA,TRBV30,TGTGCCTGGACTTCCAACTGGGGGGTGGGCTATGGCTACACCTTC,CAWTSNWGVGYGYTF
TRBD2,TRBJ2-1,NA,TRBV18,TGTGCCAGCTCCCAGACTAGCGATGAGCAGTTCTTC,CASSQTSDEQFF
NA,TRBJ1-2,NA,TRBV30,TGTGCCTGGAACCTCGAAAGGGGCTACACCTTC,CAWNLERGYTF
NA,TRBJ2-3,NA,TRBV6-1,TGTGCCAGCAGTGAGCTGGGGGAGTATGAGACAGATACGCAGTATTTT,CASSELGEYETDTQYF
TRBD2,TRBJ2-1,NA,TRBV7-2,TGTGCCAGCAGTTACCGCGGGGGACCCAATGAGCAGTTCTTC,CASSYRGGPNEQFF
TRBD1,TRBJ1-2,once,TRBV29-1,TGCAGCGTTGACCCTCTACAGGGGCTCCTGAACTATGGCTACACCTTC,CSVDPLQGLLNYGYTF
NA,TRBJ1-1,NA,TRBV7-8,TGTGCCAGCAGTACTCGACAGGCCCCGGGGACTGAAGCTTTCTTT,CASSTRQAPGTEAFF
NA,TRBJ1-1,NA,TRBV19,TGTGCCAGTAGCAACGACAGGTTGAACACTGAAGCTTTCTTT,CASSNDRLNTEAFF
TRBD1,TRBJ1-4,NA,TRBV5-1,TGCGCCAGCAGCATGGGACAGACTAATGAAAAACTGTTTTTT,CASSMGQTNEKLFF
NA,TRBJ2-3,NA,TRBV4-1,TGCGCCAGCAGCCAAGGTACCTTAGGGACAGATACGCAGTATTTT,CASSQGTLGTDTQYF
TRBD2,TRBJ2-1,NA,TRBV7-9,TGTGCCAGCAAGGCGGGGGGTGAGCAGTTCTTC,CASKAGGEQFF
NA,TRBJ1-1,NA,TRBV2,TGTGCCAGCAGTGAAGAGACGCATGGAACTGAAGCTTTCTTT,CASSEETHGTEAFF
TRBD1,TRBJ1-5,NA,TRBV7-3,TGTGCCAGCAGCTTAGTGGTAGGACAGGTTCAGCCCCAGCATTTT,CASSLVVGQVQPQHF
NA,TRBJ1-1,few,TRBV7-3,TGTGCCAGCGGTCTAGGGCATCAGATGAACACTGAAGCTTTCTTT,CASGLGHQMNTEAFF
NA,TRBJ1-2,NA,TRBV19,TGTGCCAGTAGTATAGATACGGGGCCGGACTACACCTTC,CASSIDTGPDYTF
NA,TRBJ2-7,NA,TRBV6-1,TGTGCCAGCAGTGAATATTTTGGGACAACCTACGAGCAGTACTTC,CASSEYFGTTYEQYF
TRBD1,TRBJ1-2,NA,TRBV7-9,TGTGCCAGCATACCGCGACAGGGGAATGGCTACACCTTC,CASIPRQGNGYTF
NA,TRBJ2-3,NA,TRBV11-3,TGTGCCAGCAGCTTTGGCAGCCCCACAGATACGCAGTATTTT,CASSFGSPTDTQYF
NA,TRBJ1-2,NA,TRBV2,TGTGCCAGCAGTCCGGACAGCTATGGCTACACCTTC,CASSPDSYGYTF
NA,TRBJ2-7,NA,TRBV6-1,TGTGCCAGCAGTGAAGCGGGCCAGGGAGTACGAGAGCAGTACTTC,CASSEAGQGVREQYF
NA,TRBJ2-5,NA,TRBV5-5,TGTGCCAGCAGCTCGTTGAGGACCGAAGAGACCCAGTACTTC,CASSSLRTEETQYF
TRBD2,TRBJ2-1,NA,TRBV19,TGTGCCAGTAGTGTGATGGGAGGACTAGCGGGAGCCGGGCTAAGCTCCTACAATGAGCAGTTCTTC,CASSVMGGLAGAGLSSYNEQFF
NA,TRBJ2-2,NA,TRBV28,TGTGCCAGCAGCCCCCCAGTGGGGGAGCTGTTTTTT,CASSPPVGELFF
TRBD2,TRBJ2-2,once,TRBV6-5,TGTGCCAGCAACTACCTAGCGGCGAACACCGGGGAGCTGTTTTTT,CASNYLAANTGELFF